This T cell receptor (beta chain) was documented in a study of blood T cell repertoires in COVID-19. At the level of the study: The samples span acute and convalescent COVID-19 from the United States, Italy and Spain. PBMCs, B-cell-depleted T cells, or T cells were the source of the cDNA or gDNA that made up the material.

Clones were read by immunoSEQ multiplex PCR, and TCRdb kept only the in-frame ones, dropping some. The top ten clones hold around 59% of a sample with 35,000 to 50,000 clones, 73% of them seen once. CDR1 is MNHEY, CDR2 SVGEGT, per germline. The CDR3 runs to 15 residues. With V trimmed by 6 bases and J by 2 bases, 9 bases remained unmatched. V usage is TRBV6-2 or TRBV6-3 and J usage is TRBJ2-7, with 8 bases identical to TRBD1. Material for sequencing was peripheral blood. The sequence was obtained from an elderly man with acute or convalescent COVID-19. CDR3: CASSRTGGPPYEQYF. In nucleotides, the CDR3 is TGTGCCAGCAGCCGCACAGGGGGACCCCCCTACGAGCAGTACTTC.